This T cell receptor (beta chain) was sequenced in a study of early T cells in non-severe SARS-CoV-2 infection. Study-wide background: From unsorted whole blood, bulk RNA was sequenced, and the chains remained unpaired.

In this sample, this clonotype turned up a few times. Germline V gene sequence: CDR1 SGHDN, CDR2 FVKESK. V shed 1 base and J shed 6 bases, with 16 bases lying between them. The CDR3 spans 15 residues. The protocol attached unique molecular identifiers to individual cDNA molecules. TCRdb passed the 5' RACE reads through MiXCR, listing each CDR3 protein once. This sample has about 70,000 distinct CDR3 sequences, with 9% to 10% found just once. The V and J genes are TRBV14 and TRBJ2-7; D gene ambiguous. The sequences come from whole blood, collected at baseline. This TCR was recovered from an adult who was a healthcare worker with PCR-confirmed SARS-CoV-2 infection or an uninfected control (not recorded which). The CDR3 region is CASSQVTRPSGEQYF. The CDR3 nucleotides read TGTGCCAGCAGCCAAGTTACGCGACCCTCGGGCGAGCAGTACTTC.